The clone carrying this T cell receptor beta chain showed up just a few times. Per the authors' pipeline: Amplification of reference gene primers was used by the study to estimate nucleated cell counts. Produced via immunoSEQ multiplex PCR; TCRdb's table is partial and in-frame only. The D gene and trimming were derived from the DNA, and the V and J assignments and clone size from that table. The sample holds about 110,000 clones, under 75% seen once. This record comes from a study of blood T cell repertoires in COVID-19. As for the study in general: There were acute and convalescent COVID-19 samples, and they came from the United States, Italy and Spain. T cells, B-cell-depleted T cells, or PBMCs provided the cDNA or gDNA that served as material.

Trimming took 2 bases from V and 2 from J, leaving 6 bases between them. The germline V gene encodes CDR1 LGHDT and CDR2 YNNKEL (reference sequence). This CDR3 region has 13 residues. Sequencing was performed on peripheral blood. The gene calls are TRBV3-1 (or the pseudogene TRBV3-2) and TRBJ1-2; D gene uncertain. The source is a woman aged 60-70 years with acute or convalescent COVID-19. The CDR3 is CASSQSQNYGYTF. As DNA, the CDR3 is TGTGCCAGCAGCCAATCACAGAACTATGGCTACACCTTC.